The present entry profiles one TCR beta chain with its context. The source of the sample is a study of shared T cell receptors in the human thymus. Generated by immunoSEQ multiplex PCR, the TCRdb table keeps only in-frame clones and is missing some. The data hold hundreds of thousands of clones, with more than 75% observed a single time. Between the trimmed V and J ends, which lost 4 bases and 6 bases, there was a span of 15 bases. In germline, CDR1 is SGHRS, CDR2 YFSETQ. This CDR3 is built from 14 residues. The sample was also reused in another study, on human thymus T cells. That work contributes: Thymus tissue was removed during corrective cardiac surgery. Thymic and blood repertoires appeared to show biased V and J gene usage. Related studies found that unrelated individuals share highly overlapping thymic repertoires.

The rearrangement uses TRBV5-1 and TRBJ2-3, with D possibly matching TRBD1 (6 bases). The clonotype comes from a boy under two years old with a congenital heart defect. Sequenced material: thymocytes. The CDR3, as DNA: TGCGCCAGCAGCCTCTACAGGGTTGAGGATACGCAGTATTTT. Protein sequence: CASSLYRVEDTQYF.